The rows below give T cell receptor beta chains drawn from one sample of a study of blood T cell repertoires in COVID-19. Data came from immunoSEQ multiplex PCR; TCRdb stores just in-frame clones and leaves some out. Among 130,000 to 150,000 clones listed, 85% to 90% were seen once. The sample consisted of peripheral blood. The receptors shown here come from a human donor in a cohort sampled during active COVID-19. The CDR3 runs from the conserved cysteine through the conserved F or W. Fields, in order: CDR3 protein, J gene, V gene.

CASSRGDTQYF | TRBJ2-3 | TRBV7-9
CASSLDYGLVGVGAFF | TRBJ1-1 | TRBV11-2
CASSRGGLNTGELFF | TRBJ2-2 | TRBV6-5
CASSTSWGRGTDTQYF | TRBJ2-3 | TRBV7-2
CASSEVAGFGSYNEQFF | TRBJ2-1 | TRBV2
CASLGLYNSPLHF | TRBJ1-6 | TRBV28
CASSSGGARGVF | TRBJ2-1 | TRBV28
CASSNRGGAGDTQYF | TRBJ2-3 | TRBV19
CAWSVQTNTEAFF | TRBJ1-1 | TRBV30
CAWSGRTSGGNQETQYF | TRBJ2-5 | TRBV30
CAFRPKPGLTRNEQFF | TRBJ2-1 | TRBV30
CASSLSSGGVYEQYF | TRBJ2-7 | TRBV27
CASSLGVGPQHF | TRBJ1-5 | TRBV12-3/TRBV12-4
CASSLDMYGYTF | TRBJ1-2 | TRBV5-4
CASSPRPPLSGGSTGELFF | TRBJ2-2 | TRBV3-1/TRBV3-2
CASSLTSLSTDTQYF | TRBJ2-3 | TRBV5-1
CASSLGQVPNEKLFF | TRBJ1-4 | TRBV4-1
CASSQTGGGYEQYF | TRBJ2-7 | TRBV5-6
CASIRKPGGSYNEQFF | TRBJ2-1 | TRBV27
CASSLASTSGGYNEQFF | TRBJ2-1 | TRBV7-9
CASGSGTGAPNTIYF | TRBJ1-3 | TRBV28
CASKGQGSYSPLHF | TRBJ1-6 | TRBV19
CASTDSGSSYEQYF | TRBJ2-7 | TRBV5-6
CASSIDHGSNQPQHF | TRBJ1-5 | TRBV19